The 24 T cell receptor beta chains below were found in one sample sequenced in a study of T cell responses to AZD1222 COVID-19 vaccine. Libraries were prepared by immunoSEQ multiplex PCR; TCRdb keeps only in-frame clonotypes and omits some of them. Here the sample spans over 60,000 clones, around 80% being singletons. The source material was peripheral blood, sampled 28 days after the second AZD1222 dose. These receptors came from an adult who received the AZD1222 COVID-19 vaccine.

The chain uses TRBV11-3 and TRBJ1-6, with unresolved D. Germline V gene sequence: CDR1 SGHNT, CDR2 YENEEA. This CDR3 comprises 14 residues. The ends were cut back, 5 bases at V and 4 bases at J, with 9 bases in the middle. The CDR3 is CASSRNSYNSPLHF. In nucleotides, the CDR3 is TGTGCCAGCAGCCGAAACTCGTATAATTCACCCCTCCACTTT.

V and J are TRBV7-2 and TRBJ2-7; D gene unclear. CDR3 size: 13 residues. V was pared by 1 base and J by 2 bases, with 6 bases between. The germline V gene encodes CDR1 SGHTA and CDR2 FQGNSA. For the CDR3, the DNA is TGTGCCAGCAGCTTAGGGCGCCCCTACGAGCAGTACTTC. Translating gives CASSLGRPYEQYF.

This clone was detected only once. The chain combines TRBV13 with TRBJ1-1, with a tentative D call TRBD1 (6 bases). Looked up from germline, CDR1 is PRHDT and CDR2 is FYEKMQ (reference sequence). The CDR3 spans 14 residues. With 4 bases removed from V and 0 bases from J, the gap between germline ends came to 9 bases. The CDR3 is CASSYGQLNTEAFF. The CDR3 nucleotides are TGTGCCAGCAGCTACGGACAGTTGAACACTGAAGCTTTCTTT.

The rearrangement uses TRBV18 and TRBJ1-3, with D unresolved. The V gene's germline CDR1 is KGHSH and CDR2 LQKENI. The CDR3 extends over 15 amino acids. Trimming took 3 bases from V and 1 from J, leaving 10 bases between them. The CDR3 DNA is TGTGCCAGCTCACCCCTACGGGTTTCTGGAAACACCATATATTTT. The encoded protein is CASSPLRVSGNTIYF.

The V and J genes are TRBV7-9 and TRBJ1-5; 11 bases map to TRBD1. CDR1 SEHNR and CDR2 FQNEAQ come from the germline V gene (reference sequence). The CDR3 sequence is 15 residues long. The ends lost 3 bases at V and 4 bases at J; junction bases unmatched: 2. The CDR3 DNA reads TGTGCCAGCAGCTTGGACAGGGGGCAAAATCAGCCCCAGCATTTT. Residues: CASSLDRGQNQPQHF.

Here the CDR3 reads CASSFAGANNSPLHF. The DNA for the CDR3 is TGTGCCAGCAGCTTTGCCGGGGCGAATAATTCACCCCTCCACTTT. The chain employs TRBV5-4 and TRBJ1-6; possibly TRBD1 for D (5 bases). V was pared by 2 bases and J by 5 bases, with 11 bases between. This CDR3 region has 15 residues. Germline V lookup: CDR1 SGHNT, CDR2 YYREEE (reference sequence).

The CDR3 loop reads CASSNPGLAGSGTGELFF. CDR3 DNA: TGTGCCAGCAGCAATCCGGGACTAGCGGGGTCGGGGACCGGGGAGCTGTTTTTT. The gene calls are TRBV5-4 and TRBJ2-2; 13 positions agree with TRBD2. The CDR3 contains 18 residues. CDR1 is SGHNT and CDR2 is YYREEE in the germline V gene (reference sequence). V gave up 4 bases and J gave up 5 bases; unmatched junction bases: 11.

The V and J genes are TRBV12-3 or TRBV12-4 and TRBJ1-2; D unresolved. V was shortened by 3 bases and J by 5 bases, with 10 bases between the two germline ends. This CDR3 has 13 amino acids. In DNA, the CDR3 is TGTGCCAGCAGTTTGCGAGAAGAGTATGGCTACACCTTC. Protein product: CASSLREEYGYTF.

This clone appeared a few times. V and J are TRBV18 and TRBJ2-3, with 14 bases identical to TRBD2. Germline-derived CDR1 and CDR2 are KGHSH and LQKENI. V lost 9 bases to trimming and J lost 5 bases; unmatched junction nucleotides: 10. The CDR3 extends over 16 amino acids. The CDR3 bases are TGTGCCAGACCGACTAGCGGGGGGGCCGGGGGAGATACGCAGTATTTT. It codes for CARPTSGGAGGDTQYF.

The V and J genes are TRBV9 and TRBJ1-5, with 8 bases that match TRBD1. Germline V gives CDR1 SGDLS, CDR2 YYNGEE. V shed 0 bases, J shed 3 bases, and the junction held 2 bases outside the gene matches. There are 15 residues in the CDR3. In nucleotides, the CDR3 is TGTGCCAGCAGCGTAGCAGGGGGCATCAATCAGCCCCAGCATTTT. Encoded protein: CASSVAGGINQPQHF.

This chain links TRBV29-1 with TRBJ2-7, with D tentatively TRBD1 (5 bases). The germline V gene encodes CDR1 SQVTM and CDR2 ANQGSEA. This CDR3 is built from 14 residues. The V end lost 5 bases, the J end lost 0 bases, and 14 bases lay between the germline ends. CDR3 loop: CSVLIRTNSYEQYF. The CDR3 nucleotides read TGCAGCGTTCTTATCAGGACAAACTCCTACGAGCAGTACTTC.

This chain links TRBV6-2 or TRBV6-3 with TRBJ1-2; D unclear. The V and J ends lost 2 bases and 2 bases respectively, with 3 bases between them. From germline, CDR1 is MNHEY and CDR2 SVGEGT. The CDR3 contains 12 residues. The CDR3 region has the DNA TGTGCCAGCAGTTACAGGAACTATGGCTACACCTTC. Protein product: CASSYRNYGYTF.

V is TRBV19 and J is TRBJ1-5; D might be TRBD1 (5 bases). Germline CDR1 is LNHDA and CDR2 is SQIVND (reference sequence). The V end was cut by 3 bases, the J end by 4 bases, with 13 bases between. This CDR3 is 15 amino acids long. The CDR3 protein is CASSILSGVNQPQHF. Here the CDR3 DNA reads TGTGCCAGTAGTATCCTATCGGGGGTGAATCAGCCCCAGCATTTT.

The chain has TRBV19 and TRBJ2-1; D possibly corresponds to TRBD1 (5 bases). V lost 3 bases to trimming and J lost 6 bases, with 12 bases between them. Germline CDR1 and CDR2: LNHDA and SQIVND (reference sequence). This CDR3 contains 14 residues. CDR3 sequence (DNA): TGTGCCAGTAGTATTGGGGCAGCGACCAATGAGCAGTTCTTC. It codes for CASSIGAATNEQFF.

This rearrangement joins TRBV2 to TRBJ1-3; a weak D match, TRBD1 (6 bases). The germline V gene has CDR1 SNHLY and CDR2 FYNNEI. V gave up 4 bases and J gave up 2 bases, with 9 bases separating them. The CDR3 is 14 amino acids. CDR3 DNA: TGTGCCAGCAGTGTACAGGGTGCTGGAAACACCATATATTTT. It is translated as CASSVQGAGNTIYF.

CDR3 nucleotides: TGTGCCAGCCAGGGTGGAAACACCATATATTTT. It codes for CASQGGNTIYF. This chain joins TRBV11-2 and TRBJ1-3; weak D call: TRBD1 (5 bases). The V gene lost 8 bases and the J gene lost 3 bases, with 5 bases spanning the gap. This CDR3 is built from 11 residues. CDR1 and CDR2 from the germline V gene are SGHAT and FQNNGV.

This chain uses TRBV11-2 with TRBJ2-7, with 8 bases aligning to TRBD1. Germline CDR1 and CDR2: SGHAT and FQNNGV. V dropped 1 base and J dropped 2; count of bases not matched to a gene: 1. The CDR3 contains 14 residues. The CDR3 sequence: CASSLVQGAYEQYF. The CDR3 DNA is TGTGCCAGCAGCTTAGTACAGGGGGCCTACGAGCAGTACTTC.

V gene TRBV6-5 combines with J gene TRBJ1-2; 7 positions match TRBD1. Germline V gene lookup returns CDR1 MNHEY and CDR2 SVGAGI. CDR3 size: 13 residues. V dropped 8 bases and J dropped 8; count of bases not matched to a gene: 11. CDR3 bases: TGTGCCAGCGCAAAACAGGGGAGAAGGGGCTACACCTTC. It yields the protein CASAKQGRRGYTF.

The V call is TRBV19, the J call TRBJ1-1; 7 nucleotides line up with TRBD1. The germline gives CDR1 LNHDA, CDR2 SQIVND (reference sequence). With 6 bases clipped from V and 1 base from J, the junction kept 11 bases outside the gene matches. The CDR3 extends over 16 amino acids. The CDR3 region is CASREIKGQTNTEAFF. CDR3 coding DNA: TGTGCCAGTAGGGAGATAAAGGGACAGACGAACACTGAAGCTTTCTTT.

As for this clone: Distinct nucleotide sequences in the sample also encode this CDR3. The chain links TRBV18 to TRBJ1-5; the D is unclear. This CDR3 has 15 amino acids. Trimming removed 3 bases at V and 4 bases at J, with 13 bases between. Germline assignment: CDR1 KGHSH and CDR2 LQKENI. The CDR3 region is CASSPNYGNNQPQHF. In DNA, the CDR3 is TGTGCCAGCTCACCGAATTACGGGAATAATCAGCCCCAGCATTTT.

V and J are TRBV7-2 and TRBJ2-3, with 7 positions matching TRBD2. Germline V gives CDR1 SGHTA, CDR2 FQGNSA. The CDR3 loop spans 14 amino acids. J was trimmed by 8 bases and V by 4 bases; bases with no gene match: 9. The CDR3 spells CASSSGPWGGTQYF. In DNA form, the CDR3 reads TGTGCCAGCAGCTCCGGACCCTGGGGGGGTACGCAGTATTTT.

The chain combines TRBV5-5 with TRBJ1-5; the D gene is possibly TRBD1 (6 bases). Germline V gene lookup returns CDR1 SGHKS and CDR2 YYEKEE (reference sequence). CDR3 length: 15 residues. V shed 4 bases and J shed 4 bases, with 15 bases lying between them. Here the CDR3 reads CASSPRGQSNQPQHF. CDR3 coding DNA: TGTGCCAGCAGCCCTAGGGGACAATCGAATCAGCCCCAGCATTTT.

The chain couples TRBV5-1 to TRBJ1-4, with a weak D call TRBD1 (6 bases). V gave up 2 bases and J gave up 0 bases, with 14 bases separating them. Germline CDR1 is SGHRS and CDR2 is YFSETQ. The CDR3 consists of 17 residues. In DNA, the CDR3 is TGCGCCAGCAGCTTCACAGGGATTGGAACAACTAATGAAAAACTGTTTTTT. Amino acid sequence: CASSFTGIGTTNEKLFF.

J is TRBJ2-5 and V is TRBV12-5; D ambiguous. The CDR3 totals 13 residues. Germline CDR1 reads LGHNT; CDR2 reads FRNRAP. The V end was cut by 5 bases, the J end by 5 bases, with 12 bases between. The CDR3, as DNA: TGTGCTAGTGGTCTTGGGCGCGTGGAGACCCAGTACTTC. Encoded protein: CASGLGRVETQYF.